Listed here are 32 T cell receptor beta chains from one sample, sequenced in a study of regulatory T cells in long-lasting Graves disease. Library construction for TCR beta used iRepertoire HTBI primers and Arm-PCR of CDR3 regions. TCRdb re-called the multiplex PCR reads with MiXCR, one entry per CDR3 protein. The table includes approximately 300,000 distinct CDR3 sequences, 15% to 20% detected once. This sample's time point: newly diagnosed GD, antithyroid drugs for less than 3 months. PBMC-extracted RNA yielded the TCR library. The sample in question was peripheral blood mononuclear cells (PBMCs), obtained at new diagnosis, from a patient treated with antithyroid drugs. These receptors all come from a female donor with Graves disease.

To note about this clonotype: A single base separates this from a much larger clone, so it may be a read error. The J gene is TRBJ2-7, the V gene TRBV30, with 9 positions matching TRBD2. Per germline, CDR1 GTSNPN and CDR2 SVGIG (reference sequence). The CDR3 is 15 amino acids. V dropped 4 bases and J dropped 0; count of bases not matched to a gene: 7. CDR3 region: CAWTRSGRNSYEQYF. The DNA of the CDR3 is TGTGCCTGGACAAGGAGCGGGAGGAACTCCTACGAGCAGTACTTC.

A few counts support this clonotype. A far larger clone is just one base off, so this is likely a read error. J is TRBJ2-7 and V is TRBV11-3; 7 nucleotides line up with TRBD2. This CDR3 spans 14 amino acids. The germline CDR1 and CDR2 sequences are SGHNT and YENEEA. In DNA, the CDR3 is TGTGCCAGCAGCTTAGCGGCGGGAGCAAACGAGCAGCACTTC. Protein product: CASSLAAGANEQHF.

In this sample, this clonotype turned up many times. The rearrangement links TRBV30 to TRBJ1-4; perhaps TRBD1 as D (5 bases). Germline loops: CDR1 GTSNPN, CDR2 SVGIG (reference sequence). The CDR3 consists of 14 residues. Trimming removed 6 bases from V and 7 bases from J, with 18 bases in between. CDR3 in amino acids: CACTDLWGTEKLFF. The CDR3 nucleotides read TGTGCCTGCACAGACTTGTGGGGGACTGAAAAACTGTTTTTT.

Comment on this clonotype: Being one base from a much bigger clone, this may be a read error. This chain uses TRBV12-3 or TRBV12-4 with TRBJ2-3, with 11 bases identical to TRBD2. The CDR3 length is 17 residues. Trimming took 4 bases from V and 4 from J; bases not matched to a gene: 10. The CDR3 bases are TGTGCCAGCAGTTACCCCTTACTAGCGGGAGAGTCAGATACGCAGTATTTT. It translates to CASSYPLLAGESDTQYF.

The table lists this clonotype with many counts. The V call is TRBV12-3 or TRBV12-4, the J call TRBJ2-7; TRBD2 matches 8 bases. V lost 3 bases to trimming and J lost 2 bases; unmatched junction nucleotides: 6. The CDR3 consists of 15 residues. The DNA of the CDR3 is TGTGCCAGCAGTTTTACAGCGGGGGCTCCCTACGAGCAGTACTTC. It codes for CASSFTAGAPYEQYF.

The V and J genes are TRBV19 and TRBJ2-5; D not resolved. Trimming left V 0 bases short and J 4 bases short, with 12 bases between. CDR3 length: 15 amino acids. Looked up from germline, CDR1 is LNHDA and CDR2 is SQIVND (reference sequence). This CDR3 is CASSIELGWSETQYF. CDR3 nucleotide sequence: TGTGCCAGTAGTATAGAGCTCGGGTGGTCAGAGACCCAGTACTTC.

This clonotype was detected many times. V and J are TRBV6-1 and TRBJ2-7, with 9 nucleotides matching TRBD2. CDR3 size: 20 residues. Germline CDR1 MNHNS, CDR2 SASEGT. J lost 0 bases, V lost 6 bases, and 21 bases had no gene match. CDR3 bases: TGTGCCAGCAGGGGACTAGCATACTCCAAGAGTGAGACCCCCTCCTACGAGCAGTACTTC. It specifies CASRGLAYSKSETPSYEQYF.

Comments on this clonotype: Given a much more abundant clone one base away, this may be a read error. This chain links TRBV12-3 or TRBV12-4 with TRBJ1-1, with D unclear. The V gene lost 5 bases and the J gene lost 0 bases, with 13 bases spanning the gap. There are 15 residues in the CDR3. CDR3 sequence: CASSDLQSMNTEAFF. CDR3 DNA: TGTGCCAGCAGTGATTTGCAGAGCATGAACACTGAAGCTTTCTTT.

This clonotype showed up just a few times. The rearrangement links TRBV9 to TRBJ2-5, with no clear D. With 3 bases removed from V and 0 bases from J, the gap between germline ends came to 12 bases. CDR3 size: 15 residues. Germline lookup yields CDR1 SGDLS and CDR2 YYNGEE. The chain's CDR3 is CASSASVLYQETQYF. CDR3 DNA sequence: TGTGCCAGCAGCGCCAGCGTATTGTACCAAGAGACCCAGTACTTC.

The rearrangement uses TRBV5-6 and TRBJ2-3, with 7 bases matching TRBD1. The V gene's germline CDR1 is SGHDT and CDR2 YYEEEE. V shed 1 base and J 6 bases; nucleotides not matched to a gene: 8. This CDR3 comprises 15 residues. Here the CDR3 reads CASSLQAGGSDTQYF. The CDR3 DNA reads as TGTGCCAGCAGCTTGCAGGCAGGGGGTTCCGATACGCAGTATTTT.

This clonotype has just a few counts. The gene calls are TRBV27 and TRBJ2-1; D gene ambiguous. This CDR3 contains 11 residues. The germline V gene has CDR1 MNHEY and CDR2 SMNVEV (reference sequence). V was clipped by 5 bases and J by 4 bases, with 3 bases between them. The CDR3 protein is CASSKYNEQFF. CDR3 in DNA: TGTGCCAGCAGTAAGTACAATGAGCAGTTCTTC.

This clonotype was seen many times. The genes are TRBV19 and TRBJ2-1; D is possibly TRBD2 (6 bases). The germline V gene has CDR1 LNHDA and CDR2 SQIVND (reference sequence). V was cut by 6 bases and J by 2 bases, with 20 bases left in between. This CDR3 contains 17 residues. The CDR3 nucleotides are TGTGCCAGTAGCGCAATTTGGGACTTGCCCGCCTACAATGAGCAGTTCTTC. Amino acids: CASSAIWDLPAYNEQFF.

This clonotype came up many times. The chain recombines TRBV18 with TRBJ2-7, with D possibly TRBD1 on 5 matching bases. The CDR3 runs to 14 residues. Trimming left V 3 bases short and J 2 bases short, with 11 bases between. The germline V gene has CDR1 KGHSH and CDR2 LQKENI. The CDR3 protein is CASSPHPGTYEQYF. The CDR3 DNA follows: TGTGCCAGCTCACCGCATCCAGGGACCTACGAGCAGTACTTC. The variable domain in full, with the rest retrieved from reference TRBV18 and TRBJ2-7, is NAGVMQNPRHLVRRRGQEARLRCSPMKGHSHVYWYRQLPEEGLKFMVYLQKENIIDESGMPKERFSAEFPKEGPSILRIQQVVRGDSAAYFCASSPHPGTYEQYFGPGTRLTVT.

In this sample, this clonotype turned up many times. The chain combines TRBV20-1 with TRBJ2-3; D is ambiguous. This CDR3 has 14 amino acids. Germline CDR1 reads DFQATT; CDR2 reads SNEGSKA (reference sequence). V dropped 1 base and J dropped 8 bases, with 16 bases sitting between them. CDR3 DNA: TGCAGTGCTAGAGTTACCCACCTAGACGGTACGCAGTATTTT. Amino acids: CSARVTHLDGTQYF.

This clonotype was recorded at least ten times. The chain couples TRBV15 to TRBJ2-1; D might be TRBD2 (5 bases). This CDR3 is built from 13 residues. Germline-derived CDR1 and CDR2 are LNHNV and YYDKDF (reference sequence). V was clipped by 5 bases and J by 8 bases, with 13 bases between them. The CDR3 reads CATSDDQEDEQFF. CDR3 nucleotides: TGTGCCACCAGCGACGATCAGGAGGATGAGCAGTTCTTC.

In its sample, this clonotype was seen many times. This chain joins TRBV7-9 and TRBJ2-7; D is possibly TRBD1 (7 bases). Trimming cost V 2 bases and J 6 bases, with 14 bases left between them. The CDR3 sequence is 14 residues long. In germline, CDR1 is SEHNR, CDR2 FQNEAQ (reference sequence). For the CDR3, the DNA is TGTGCCAGCAGCTTAATAAACCAGGGGGGCGAGCAGTACTTC. Translation: CASSLINQGGEQYF. The whole variable domain, remainder taken from reference TRBV7-9 and TRBJ2-7, is DTGVSQNPRHKITKRGQNVTFRCDPISEHNRLYWYRQTLGQGPEFLTYFQNEAQLEKSRLLSDRFSAERPKGSFSTLEIQRTEQGDSAMYLCASSLINQGGEQYFGPGTRLTVT.

This clonotype came up many times. A read error may explain this, as a much larger clone is one base away. The chain uses TRBV6-2 or TRBV6-3 and TRBJ2-5; perhaps D is TRBD1 or TRBD2 (6 bases each). In germline, CDR1 is MNHEY, CDR2 SVGEGT. The CDR3 spans 14 residues. V was pared by 5 bases and J by 1 base, with 11 bases between. The CDR3 loop is CASSEGGIQETQYF. The CDR3 bases are TGTGCCAGCAGTGAAGGGGGGATCCAAGAGACCCAGTACTTC.

V gene TRBV29-1 combines with J gene TRBJ2-5; the D is unclear. Germline CDR1 and CDR2: SQVTM and ANQGSEA. The CDR3 is 12 amino acids. V shed 7 bases and J shed 1 base, with 10 bases lying between them. CDR3 residues: CSGWGVQETQYF. The CDR3 nucleotides are TGCAGCGGGTGGGGTGTCCAAGAGACCCAGTACTTC.

This clonotype has just a few counts. CDR3 DNA sequence: TGTGCCAGCAGCCAAGATTCACTAGCGGGAGGGCCCTACGAGCAGTACTTC. Amino acids: CASSQDSLAGGPYEQYF. This rearrangement joins TRBV3-1 to TRBJ2-7; 13 nucleotides line up with TRBD2. V lost 0 bases, J lost 2 bases, and 4 bases stayed unmatched. Germline lookup yields CDR1 LGHDT and CDR2 YNNKEL (reference sequence). The CDR3 extends over 17 amino acids.

With regard to this clonotype: A much larger clone lies one base from this, so it may be a read error. The CDR3 does not end in the conserved phenylalanine or tryptophan, so this is likely a read error. The chain is built from TRBV18 and TRBJ2-1; D is undetermined. V lost 8 bases and J lost 6, with 8 bases in between. The CDR3 runs to 11 residues. Germline V gives CDR1 KGHSH, CDR2 LQKENI. The CDR3 nucleotides are TGTGCCAGCCGGAGAAGCAATGAGCAGTTCTTG. Its protein product is CASRRSNEQFL.

This clonotype was recorded at least ten times. The chain recombines TRBV20-1 with TRBJ2-3, with D maybe TRBD2 (6 bases). Germline-derived CDR1 and CDR2 are DFQATT and SNEGSKA (reference sequence). V lost 6 bases and J 1 base, leaving 14 bases between the germline ends. CDR3 length equals 14 residues. The CDR3 loop is CSAKRGGGTDTQYF. CDR3 bases: TGCAGTGCAAAGAGGGGCGGGGGCACAGATACGCAGTATTTT.

The rearrangement uses TRBV14 and TRBJ2-7; the match to TRBD1 covers 9 bases. The CDR3 is 15 amino acids. Germline loops: CDR1 SGHDN, CDR2 FVKESK. Trimming took 4 bases from V and 3 from J; bases not matched to a gene: 7. The CDR3 protein is CASSPQGAGSYEQYF. The CDR3 DNA reads as TGTGCCAGCAGCCCACAGGGGGCAGGCAGCTACGAGCAGTACTTC.

Points on this clonotype: One junction end disagrees with the germline gene, perhaps due to a read error. CDR3: CAGGFGGGSYNEQFF. The CDR3 DNA reads as TGTGCTGGTGGATTCGGCGGGGGTAGCTACAATGAGCAGTTCTTC. The rearrangement joins TRBV12-5 to TRBJ2-1, with TRBD2 identical over 7 bases. This CDR3 region has 15 residues. CDR1 is LGHNT, CDR2 FRNRAP, per germline.

The chain uses TRBV7-9 and TRBJ1-2; maybe TRBD1 (6 bases). Trimming cost V 4 bases and J 4 bases, with 19 bases left between them. Germline V gene sequence: CDR1 SEHNR, CDR2 FQNEAQ (reference sequence). The CDR3 is made up of 16 amino acids. CDR3 bases: TGTGCCAGCAGCTCCTCGGACAGCCCCAACAGCTATGGCTACACCTTC. Its translation is CASSSSDSPNSYGYTF. The variable domain in full, completed from reference TRBV7-9 and TRBJ1-2, reads DTGVSQNPRHKITKRGQNVTFRCDPISEHNRLYWYRQTLGQGPEFLTYFQNEAQLEKSRLLSDRFSAERPKGSFSTLEIQRTEQGDSAMYLCASSSSDSPNSYGYTFGSGTRLTVV.

At least ten counts were recorded for this clonotype. CDR3: CSATGTSSTDTQYF. The CDR3 DNA reads as TGCAGTGCTACCGGGACATCTAGCACAGATACGCAGTATTTT. This sequence joins TRBV20-1 and TRBJ2-3; tentatively, D is TRBD1 (6 bases). Trimming stripped 4 bases from V and 0 bases from J, with 11 bases between. This CDR3 spans 14 amino acids. Germline lookup yields CDR1 DFQATT and CDR2 SNEGSKA (reference sequence).

This clonotype has a count of ten or more. J is TRBJ1-5 and V is TRBV2; TRBD1 aligns across 8 bases. V shed 5 bases and J 6 bases; nucleotides not matched to a gene: 6. The CDR3 has 14 amino acids. Germline V gene lookup returns CDR1 SNHLY and CDR2 FYNNEI. The CDR3 DNA follows: TGTGCCAGCAGTTCCGGACAGGGAGTTCAGCCCCAGCATTTT. Translated, it gives CASSSGQGVQPQHF.

This clonotype was seen repeatedly, ten times or more. The chain carries TRBV5-5 and TRBJ1-2, with no clear D. The germline V gene has CDR1 SGHKS and CDR2 YYEKEE (reference sequence). This CDR3 comprises 14 residues. V was cut by 0 bases and J by 4 bases, with 10 bases left in between. The CDR3 protein is CASSLDVSPYGYTF. In DNA, the CDR3 is TGTGCCAGCAGCTTGGACGTCAGTCCCTATGGCTACACCTTC. Complete variable domain (other parts from reference TRBV5-5 and TRBJ1-2): DAGVTQSPTHLIKTRGQQVTLRCSPISGHKSVSWYQQVLGQGPQFIFQYYEKEERGRGNFPDRFSARQFPNYSSELNVNALLLGDSALYLCASSLDVSPYGYTFGSGTRLTVV.

This clonotype was seen many times. V and J are TRBV2 and TRBJ2-1; D gene uncertain. Germline CDR1 and CDR2: SNHLY and FYNNEI. This CDR3 contains 17 residues. V lost 2 bases, J lost 7 bases, and 21 bases lay in between. As DNA, the CDR3 is TGTGCCAGCAGTGAATTCCTAGGCGGAAGGCGAAGAAATGAGCAGTTCTTC. Its protein product is CASSEFLGGRRRNEQFF. The full variable domain, rest sourced from reference TRBV2 and TRBJ2-1, is EPEVTQTPSHQVTQMGQEVILRCVPISNHLYFYWYRQILGQKVEFLVSFYNNEISEKSEIFDDQFSVERPDGSNFTLKIRSTKLEDSAMYFCASSEFLGGRRRNEQFFGPGTRLTVL.

This rearrangement joins TRBV19 to TRBJ2-4; 7 nucleotides align to TRBD1. The ends lost 3 bases at V and 5 bases at J; junction bases unmatched: 1. Germline assignment: CDR1 LNHDA and CDR2 SQIVND (reference sequence). There are 13 residues in the CDR3. The CDR3 region has the DNA TGTGCCAGTAGTATGGGGACAGAAAACATTCAGTACTTC. Its protein is CASSMGTENIQYF.

This clonotype was detected many times. The CDR3 protein is CSASQGTKAGNTIYF. The DNA for the CDR3 is TGCAGTGCTAGTCAGGGGACCAAAGCTGGAAACACCATATATTTT. This sequence joins TRBV20-1 and TRBJ1-3; D is possibly TRBD1 (6 bases). V was shortened by 3 bases and J by 2 bases, with 14 bases between the two germline ends. Looked up from germline, CDR1 is DFQATT and CDR2 is SNEGSKA (reference sequence). The CDR3 loop spans 15 amino acids.

This clonotype was detected ten times or more. The chain carries TRBV11-3 and TRBJ2-1; 15 nucleotides agree with TRBD2. The V gene's germline CDR1 is SGHNT and CDR2 YENEEA. The V gene end was trimmed by 0 bases and the J gene end by 9 bases; junction bases not matched to a gene: 6. The CDR3 has 17 amino acids. DNA for the CDR3: TGTGCCAGCAGCTTAGAGGTGGGACTAGCGGGAGGAAGTGAGCAGTTCTTC. It yields the protein CASSLEVGLAGGSEQFF.

This sequence joins TRBV20-1 and TRBJ1-6; D possibly corresponds to TRBD1 (6 bases). CDR3 length: 15 amino acids. Per the germline V gene, CDR1 is DFQATT and CDR2 is SNEGSKA (reference sequence). The ends were cut back, 0 bases at V and 9 bases at J, with 15 bases in the middle. The CDR3 protein is CSARDQGRETSPLHF. Written as DNA, the CDR3 is TGCAGTGCTAGAGATCAGGGGCGGGAGACTTCACCCCTCCACTTT.